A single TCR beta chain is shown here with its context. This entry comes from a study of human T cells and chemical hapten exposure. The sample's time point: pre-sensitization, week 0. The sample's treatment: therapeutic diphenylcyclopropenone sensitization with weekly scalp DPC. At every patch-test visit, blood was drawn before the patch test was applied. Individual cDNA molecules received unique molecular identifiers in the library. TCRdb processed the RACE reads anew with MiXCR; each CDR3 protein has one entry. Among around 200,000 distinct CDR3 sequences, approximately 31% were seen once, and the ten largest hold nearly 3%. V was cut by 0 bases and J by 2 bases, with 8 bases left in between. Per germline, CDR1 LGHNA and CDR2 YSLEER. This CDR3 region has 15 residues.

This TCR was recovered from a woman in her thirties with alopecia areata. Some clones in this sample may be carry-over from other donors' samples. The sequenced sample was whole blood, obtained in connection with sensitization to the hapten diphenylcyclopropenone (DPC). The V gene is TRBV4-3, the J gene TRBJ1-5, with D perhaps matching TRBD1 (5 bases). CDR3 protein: CASSQEGLGNQPQHF. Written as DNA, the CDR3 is TGCGCCAGCAGCCAAGAGGGACTCGGCAATCAGCCCCAGCATTTT.